The 18 T cell receptor beta chains presented below share a single source sample, sequenced in a study of CD8+ T cells in alopecia areata. Sample treatment: oral pan-JAK inhibitor, 5-10 mg twice daily. Sequencing relied on a cDNA template that was reverse transcribed from extracted RNA. Clones were read by immunoSEQ multiplex PCR, and TCRdb kept only the in-frame ones, dropping some. The sample lists approximately 180,000 clones, 60% seen once, with 1% in the top ten. Specimen: CD4+ T cells sorted from blood, collected at week 24, from a patient treated with tofacitinib. The receptor set was obtained from a human donor with alopecia areata.

This chain links TRBV30 with TRBJ1-5; 8 nucleotides line up with TRBD1. V shed 2 bases and J 7 bases; nucleotides not matched to a gene: 1. The CDR3 is 12 residues long. Looked up from germline, CDR1 is GTSNPN and CDR2 is SVGIG (reference sequence). The CDR3 DNA reads TGTGCCTGGAGTTGGACAGGGCAGCCCCAGCATTTT. Translation: CAWSWTGQPQHF.

V and J are TRBV18 and TRBJ2-5, with D perhaps TRBD2 (5 bases). Germline V CDR1 and CDR2: KGHSH, LQKENI. Trimming pared 1 base from V and 2 bases from J, leaving 5 bases between. This CDR3 has 13 residues. The CDR3 bases are TGTGCCAGCTCACCACTAGCGCAAGAGACCCAGTACTTC. The encoded protein is CASSPLAQETQYF. The whole variable domain, remainder taken from reference TRBV18 and TRBJ2-5, is NAGVMQNPRHLVRRRGQEARLRCSPMKGHSHVYWYRQLPEEGLKFMVYLQKENIIDESGMPKERFSAEFPKEGPSILRIQQVVRGDSAAYFCASSPLAQETQYFGPGTRLLVL.

This chain joins TRBV11-2 and TRBJ1-1; unclear D gene. The CDR3 consists of 14 residues. The V end was cut by 5 bases, the J end by 10 bases, with 20 bases between. CDR1 SGHAT and CDR2 FQNNGV come from the germline V gene. CDR3 nucleotide sequence: TGTGCCAGCAGCGATCCGACCGTACCCTCCCGAGCTTTCTTT. Translation gives CASSDPTVPSRAFF.

This chain connects TRBV6-1 to TRBJ2-1; 7 positions match TRBD2. Germline CDR1 and CDR2: MNHNS and SASEGT. V dropped 2 bases and J dropped 2; count of bases not matched to a gene: 6. The CDR3 is made up of 16 amino acids. The CDR3 region is CASSERGGGTYNEQFF. In nucleotides, the CDR3 is TGTGCCAGCAGTGAAAGAGGCGGGGGAACCTACAATGAGCAGTTCTTC.

This clone was found a few times. Here the CDR3 DNA reads TGTGCCAGCAGCTTATCGGGTGGGGTAGCCAAAAACATTCAGTACTTC. It translates to CASSLSGGVAKNIQYF. The chain has TRBV7-9 and TRBJ2-4; D is ambiguous. This CDR3 comprises 16 residues. In germline, CDR1 is SEHNR, CDR2 FQNEAQ (reference sequence). Trimming pared 2 bases from V and 0 bases from J, leaving 11 bases between.

This clone has just a few counts. This chain connects TRBV5-8 to TRBJ2-3; D is unresolved. V lost 2 bases and J lost 8, with 12 bases in between. The CDR3 contains 13 residues. The V gene's germline CDR1 is SGHTS and CDR2 YDEGEE. CDR3: CASSLLSVGTQYF. The CDR3 coding sequence is TGTGCCAGCAGCTTACTGTCGGTGGGTACGCAGTATTTT.

This clone was seen a single time. The chain combines TRBV7-8 with TRBJ1-4; no clear D. Germline V lookup: CDR1 SGHVS, CDR2 FQNEAQ. Deletions cut 1 base from V and 8 bases from J, with 14 bases between. The CDR3 spans 15 residues. CDR3 sequence reads: CASSLDGHRQEKLFF. DNA for the CDR3: TGTGCCAGCAGCTTAGATGGCCATAGGCAGGAAAAACTGTTTTTT.

The rearrangement uses TRBV5-6 and TRBJ2-7, with D perhaps being TRBD1 or TRBD2 (5 bases each). CDR1 and CDR2 (germline): SGHDT, YYEEEE. With 2 bases removed from V and 2 bases from J, the gap between germline ends came to 11 bases. This CDR3 is built from 14 residues. The CDR3 sequence: CASSLPGPTYEQYF. The CDR3 DNA reads TGTGCCAGCAGCTTACCGGGACCTACCTACGAGCAGTACTTC.

The chain joins TRBV2 to TRBJ2-3, with 7 bases lining up with TRBD2. V was clipped by 8 bases and J by 8 bases; unmatched bases: 19. The CDR3 covers 16 residues. Germline V gives CDR1 SNHLY, CDR2 FYNNEI. Here the CDR3 reads CASPRQRGAGMVTQYF. The CDR3 nucleotides are TGTGCCAGCCCGCGTCAGCGGGGTGCGGGCATGGTTACGCAGTATTTT.

The V gene is TRBV11-3, the J gene TRBJ2-7, with 9 bases fitting TRBD1. Looked up from germline, CDR1 is SGHNT and CDR2 is YENEEA. The length of the CDR3 is 16 residues. Trimming cost V 0 bases and J 4 bases; bases outside gene matches: 7. CDR3 sequence: CASSLEKTGGRYEQYF. Written as DNA, the CDR3 is TGTGCCAGCAGCTTAGAGAAAACAGGGGGCAGATACGAGCAGTACTTC.

This sequence joins TRBV30 and TRBJ1-2; D might be TRBD1 (6 bases). The CDR3 covers 13 residues. With 4 bases removed from V and 8 bases from J, the gap between germline ends came to 17 bases. Germline loops: CDR1 GTSNPN, CDR2 SVGIG (reference sequence). The CDR3 spells CAWTGGPGVGYTF. CDR3 in DNA: TGTGCCTGGACTGGGGGGCCGGGGGTCGGCTACACCTTC.

The DNA of the CDR3 is TGCGCCAGCAGCCCAAGTGGACTAGCAGGCTACAATGAGCAGTTCTTC. Amino acid sequence: CASSPSGLAGYNEQFF. The chain couples TRBV4-3 to TRBJ2-1, with 8 bases lining up with TRBD2. Germline CDR1 LGHNA, CDR2 YSLEER. There are 16 residues in the CDR3. V was pared by 4 bases and J by 3 bases, with 8 bases of the junction left unmatched.

The chain carries TRBV29-1 and TRBJ1-2; a possible D gene is TRBD1 (6 bases). The CDR3 consists of 11 residues. The germline CDR1 and CDR2 sequences are SQVTM and ANQGSEA. V was shortened by 6 bases and J by 4 bases, with 9 bases between the two germline ends. The chain's CDR3 is CSVLQGYGYTF. CDR3 nucleotide sequence: TGCAGCGTATTACAGGGCTATGGCTACACCTTC.

J is TRBJ2-1 and V is TRBV29-1; tentatively, D is TRBD1 (6 bases). V was clipped by 6 bases and J by 0 bases, with 12 bases between them. This CDR3 has 14 residues. CDR1 is SQVTM, CDR2 ANQGSEA, per germline. The CDR3 region has the DNA TGCAGCGTGGCAGGGGTGTCCTCCTACAATGAGCAGTTCTTC. Translation gives CSVAGVSSYNEQFF.

V gene TRBV7-2 combines with J gene TRBJ2-1; maybe TRBD1 (7 bases). Germline V CDR1 and CDR2: SGHTA, FQGNSA. Trimming pared 8 bases from V and 4 bases from J, leaving 12 bases between. The CDR3 has 13 residues. The CDR3 bases are TGTGCCAGCGGGGGGACAGAATACAATGAGCAGTTCTTC. Its translation is CASGGTEYNEQFF.

The CDR3 nucleotides are TGTGCCTGGAGTGTCCCCGGGCAAAATGAGCAGTTCTTC. Its translation: CAWSVPGQNEQFF. The V gene is TRBV30, the J gene TRBJ2-1; no clear D gene. Germline V gene sequence: CDR1 GTSNPN, CDR2 SVGIG (reference sequence). There are 13 residues in the CDR3. V was cut by 0 bases and J by 7 bases, with 10 bases left in between. Supplemented by reference TRBV30 and TRBJ2-1, the full variable domain reads SQTIHQWPATLVQPVGSPLSLECTVEGTSNPNLYWYRQAAGRGLQLLFYSVGIGQISSEVPQNLSASRPQDRQFILSSKKLLLSDSGFYLCAWSVPGQNEQFFGPGTRLTVL.

The V call is TRBV7-2, the J call TRBJ2-7, with 7 bases matching TRBD2. There are 16 residues in the CDR3. Germline V gene lookup returns CDR1 SGHTA and CDR2 FQGNSA. J gave up 4 bases and V 7 bases, and 16 bases lay outside the gene matches. The CDR3 DNA is TGTGCCAGCACCCCTTGGGAGCGGGGTAGTGGGTACGAGCAGTACTTC. Amino acid sequence: CASTPWERGSGYEQYF. The whole variable domain, filled in from reference TRBV7-2 and TRBJ2-7, reads GAGVSQSPSNKVTEKGKDVELRCDPISGHTALYWYRQSLGQGLEFLIYFQGNSAPDKSGLPSDRFSAERTGGSVSTLTIQRTQQEDSAVYLCASTPWERGSGYEQYFGPGTRLTVT.

This clone was detected once. The chain uses TRBV11-2 and TRBJ2-5, with D hard to call. Germline V gene lookup returns CDR1 SGHAT and CDR2 FQNNGV. Deletions cut 5 bases from V and 5 bases from J, with 12 bases between. The CDR3 contains 13 residues. The DNA for the CDR3 is TGTGCCAGCAGCCGGCCCGCCCGGGAGACCCAGTACTTC. Amino acid sequence: CASSRPARETQYF.